A single sample gave rise to the 16 T cell receptor beta chains below, sequenced in a study of early T cells in non-severe SARS-CoV-2 infection. TCRdb ran MiXCR on the 5' RACE reads and lists one entry per CDR3 protein. The sample yields tens of thousands of distinct CDR3 sequences, approximately 12% seen once. Material for sequencing was whole blood. These TCRs come from an adult who was a healthcare worker with PCR-confirmed SARS-CoV-2 infection or an uninfected control (not recorded which).

V gene TRBV7-3 combines with J gene TRBJ2-5; 8 nucleotides match TRBD2. Germline V CDR1 and CDR2: SGHTA, FQGTGA. Losses at the gene ends were 4 bases for V and 4 bases for J; bases not matched to a gene: 14. CDR3 size: 17 residues. The CDR3 loop is CASSSPTLGRARETQYF. The CDR3 DNA sequence: TGTGCCAGCAGCTCCCCTACGCTCGGGAGGGCACGAGAGACCCAGTACTTC.

This clonotype was seen repeatedly, ten times or more. The rearrangement joins TRBV7-2 to TRBJ1-2; D perhaps matches TRBD1 (5 bases). The germline V gene encodes CDR1 SGHTA and CDR2 FQGNSA. The CDR3 is made up of 14 amino acids. Trimming cost V 2 bases and J 6 bases, with 13 bases left between them. CDR3 region: CASSLFQGVNGYTF. CDR3 DNA sequence: TGTGCCAGCAGCTTATTCCAGGGCGTCAATGGCTACACCTTC.

The chain employs TRBV11-2 and TRBJ1-3; 9 bases agree with TRBD1. The CDR3 has 19 amino acids. Per germline, CDR1 SGHAT and CDR2 FQNNGV. V dropped 1 base and J dropped 0; count of bases not matched to a gene: 10. The CDR3, as DNA: TGTGCCAGCAGCTTAGGGGGACAGGGTTTCGCCTCCTCTGGAAACACCATATATTTT. Protein: CASSLGGQGFASSGNTIYF.

This clonotype was recorded at least ten times. This chain links TRBV6-5 with TRBJ2-2, with D possibly TRBD1 on 5 matching bases. Between the trimmed V and J ends, which lost 6 bases and 4 bases, there was a span of 9 bases. CDR1 and CDR2 (germline): MNHEY, SVGAGI. CDR3 length equals 13 residues. The CDR3 reads CASRSRATGELFF. The CDR3, as DNA: TGTGCCAGCAGATCCAGGGCCACCGGGGAGCTGTTTTTT.

This chain uses TRBV7-2 with TRBJ2-3; D uncertain. V was pared by 4 bases and J by 0 bases, with 5 bases between. Germline V gene sequence: CDR1 SGHTA, CDR2 FQGNSA. The CDR3 sequence is 13 residues long. The CDR3 DNA follows: TGTGCCAGCAGCTACCCTAGCACAGATACGCAGTATTTT. Translation gives CASSYPSTDTQYF.

The rearrangement uses TRBV29-1 and TRBJ2-5, with a tentative D call TRBD2 (5 bases). From germline, CDR1 is SQVTM and CDR2 ANQGSEA. The CDR3 consists of 15 residues. Trimming shortened V by 3 bases and J by 5 bases, and 19 bases separated the two germline ends. The CDR3 DNA is TGCAGCGTTGACAGGCCAACACCGGGGAGTGAGACCCAGTACTTC. Protein sequence: CSVDRPTPGSETQYF. Supplemented by reference TRBV29-1 and TRBJ2-5, the full variable domain reads SAVISQKPSRDICQRGTSLTIQCQVDSQVTMMFWYRQQPGQSLTLIATANQGSEATYESGFVIDKFPISRPNLTFSTLTVSNMSPEDSSIYLCSVDRPTPGSETQYFGPGTRLLVL.

This clonotype was detected many times. The V call is TRBV2, the J call TRBJ2-7; TRBD2 matches 7 bases. V lost 4 bases, J lost 9 bases, and 3 bases stayed unmatched. CDR3 length equals 11 residues. CDR1 is SNHLY and CDR2 is FYNNEI in the germline V gene. The CDR3 spells CASSGTSGQYF. In DNA, the CDR3 is TGTGCCAGCAGTGGGACTAGTGGGCAGTACTTC.

This clonotype was detected many times. V is TRBV3-1 and J is TRBJ2-1; maybe TRBD2 (6 bases). The CDR3 extends over 18 amino acids. Germline assignment: CDR1 LGHDT and CDR2 YNNKEL (reference sequence). Trimming removed 2 bases from V and 9 bases from J, with 26 bases in between. This chain's CDR3 is CASSQQPGLTLPVGEQFF. In DNA, the CDR3 is TGTGCCAGCAGCCAACAACCGGGACTGACCTTACCGGTCGGTGAGCAGTTCTTC.

This clonotype was picked up many times. In DNA form, the CDR3 reads TGTGCCAGCAACTCCCTTTCGGGCTATGGCTACACCTTC. Protein: CASNSLSGYGYTF. V is TRBV12-3 or TRBV12-4 and J is TRBJ1-2; D unclear. Trimming stripped 7 bases from V and 4 bases from J, with 13 bases between. The CDR3 has 13 residues.

This chain uses TRBV20-1 with TRBJ2-5; the match to TRBD2 covers 11 bases. The CDR3 is made up of 14 amino acids. Germline assignment: CDR1 DFQATT and CDR2 SNEGSKA (reference sequence). The J segment lost 2 bases and the V segment lost 6 bases, leaving 5 bases of the junction unmatched. The CDR3 region has the DNA TGCAGTGCCAACATAGCGGGAGGGCAAGAGACCCAGTACTTC. Translating it yields CSANIAGGQETQYF.

The chain links TRBV5-5 to TRBJ2-1; 15 nucleotides agree with TRBD2. The V and J ends lost 5 bases and 0 bases, in that order; junction bases with no gene match: 3. Germline assignment: CDR1 SGHKS and CDR2 YYEKEE (reference sequence). CDR3 size: 17 residues. The CDR3 DNA sequence: TGTGCCAGCAGAATGGGACTAGCGGGAGGCTCCTACAATGAGCAGTTCTTC. Its translation is CASRMGLAGGSYNEQFF.

This clonotype was counted many times. The chain couples TRBV25-1 to TRBJ2-7; TRBD1 might be the D (6 bases). Trimming pared 0 bases from V and 5 bases from J, leaving 11 bases between. Looked up from germline, CDR1 is MGHDK and CDR2 is SYGVNS. This CDR3 region has 14 residues. The CDR3 region has the DNA TGTGCCAGCAGTGAATATTTGGGGGCCAACGAGCAGTACTTC. Its translation is CASSEYLGANEQYF.

The rearrangement uses TRBV30 and TRBJ1-3, with 9 bases fitting TRBD1. In germline, CDR1 is GTSNPN, CDR2 SVGIG (reference sequence). V shed 2 bases, J shed 3 bases, and the junction held 8 bases outside the gene matches. CDR3 length: 16 residues. The DNA of the CDR3 is TGTGCCTGGAGTCTAACGCCGGGACAGGGTGGAAACACCATATATTTT. It codes for CAWSLTPGQGGNTIYF.

This clonotype has ten or more counts. The V gene is TRBV5-1, the J gene TRBJ2-3; perhaps D is TRBD1 or TRBD2 (5 bases each). This CDR3 is 14 amino acids long. Germline CDR1 is SGHRS and CDR2 is YFSETQ. V lost 4 bases, J lost 6 bases, and 15 bases lay in between. The CDR3 loop is CASSVGALVDTQYF. For the CDR3, the DNA is TGCGCCAGCAGCGTCGGGGCCCTAGTGGATACGCAGTATTTT.

The sample holds a few counts of this clonotype. V is TRBV2 and J is TRBJ2-3; a weak D match, TRBD2 (5 bases). CDR1 and CDR2 from the germline V gene are SNHLY and FYNNEI. The CDR3 loop spans 12 amino acids. The germline V and J ends were trimmed by 4 bases and 7 bases, with 9 bases remaining between them. CDR3 bases: TGTGCCAGCAGTGGGAGCGGAAATACGCAGTATTTT. Translating gives CASSGSGNTQYF. Complete variable domain (other parts from reference TRBV2 and TRBJ2-3): EPEVTQTPSHQVTQMGQEVILRCVPISNHLYFYWYRQILGQKVEFLVSFYNNEISEKSEIFDDQFSVERPDGSNFTLKIRSTKLEDSAMYFCASSGSGNTQYFGPGTRLTVL.

This clonotype was found many times. The chain employs TRBV20-1 and TRBJ2-4; 10 bases line up with TRBD2. Germline V gene lookup returns CDR1 DFQATT and CDR2 SNEGSKA (reference sequence). The V gene end was trimmed by 4 bases and the J gene end by 4 bases; junction bases not matched to a gene: 4. The CDR3 loop spans 14 amino acids. The CDR3 DNA reads TGCAGTGCTAACCTAGCGGGGGTTAAAAACATTCAGTACTTC. This sequence encodes CSANLAGVKNIQYF.